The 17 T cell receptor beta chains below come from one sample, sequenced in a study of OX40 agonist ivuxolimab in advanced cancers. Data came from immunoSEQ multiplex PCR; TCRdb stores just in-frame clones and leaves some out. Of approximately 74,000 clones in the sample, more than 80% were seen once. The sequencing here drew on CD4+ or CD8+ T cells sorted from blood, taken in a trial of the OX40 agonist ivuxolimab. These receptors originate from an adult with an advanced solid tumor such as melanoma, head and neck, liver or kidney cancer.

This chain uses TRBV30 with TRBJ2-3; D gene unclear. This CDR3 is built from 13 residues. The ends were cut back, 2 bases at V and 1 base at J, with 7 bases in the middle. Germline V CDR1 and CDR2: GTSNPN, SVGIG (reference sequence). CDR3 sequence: CAWSIRGTDTQYF. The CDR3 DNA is TGTGCCTGGAGTATTCGGGGCACAGATACGCAGTATTTT.

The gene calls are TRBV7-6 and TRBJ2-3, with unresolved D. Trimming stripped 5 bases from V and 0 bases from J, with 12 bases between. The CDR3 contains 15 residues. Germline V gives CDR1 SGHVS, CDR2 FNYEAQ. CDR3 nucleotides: TGTGCCAGCAGCGAAGGACCGTTTAGCACAGATACGCAGTATTTT. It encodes CASSEGPFSTDTQYF.

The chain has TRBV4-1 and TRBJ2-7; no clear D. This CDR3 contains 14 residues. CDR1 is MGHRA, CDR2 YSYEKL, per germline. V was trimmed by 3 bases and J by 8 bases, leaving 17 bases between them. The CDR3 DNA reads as TGCGCCAGCAGCCAGACCCTAGGACGCGCTCAGCAGTACTTC. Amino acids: CASSQTLGRAQQYF.

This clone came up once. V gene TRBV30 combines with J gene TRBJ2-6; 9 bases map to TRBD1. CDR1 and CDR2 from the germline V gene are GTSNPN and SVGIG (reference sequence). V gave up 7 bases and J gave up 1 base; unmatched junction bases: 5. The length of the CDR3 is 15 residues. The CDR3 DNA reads TGTGCCTCCCGGGACAGGGTTTCTGGGGCCAACGTCCTGACTTTC. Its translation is CASRDRVSGANVLTF.

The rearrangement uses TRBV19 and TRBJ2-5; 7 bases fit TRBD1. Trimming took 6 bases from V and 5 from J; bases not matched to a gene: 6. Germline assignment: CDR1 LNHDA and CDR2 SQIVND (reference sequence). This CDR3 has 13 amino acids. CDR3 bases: TGTGCCAGTAGAGACAGGGCCCGGGAGACCCAGTACTTC. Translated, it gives CASRDRARETQYF.

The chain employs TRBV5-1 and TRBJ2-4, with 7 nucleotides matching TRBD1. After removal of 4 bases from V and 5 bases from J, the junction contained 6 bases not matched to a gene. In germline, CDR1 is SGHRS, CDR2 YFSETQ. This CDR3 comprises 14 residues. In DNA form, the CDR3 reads TGCGCCAGCAGCAGTAGACAGGGCCAAAACATTCAGTACTTC. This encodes CASSSRQGQNIQYF.

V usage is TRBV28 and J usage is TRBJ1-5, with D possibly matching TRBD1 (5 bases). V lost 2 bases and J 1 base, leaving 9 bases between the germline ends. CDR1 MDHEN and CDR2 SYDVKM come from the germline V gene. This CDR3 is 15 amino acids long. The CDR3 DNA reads TGTGCCAGCAGTTTAAGGGACGGAAGCAATCAGCCCCAGCATTTT. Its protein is CASSLRDGSNQPQHF.

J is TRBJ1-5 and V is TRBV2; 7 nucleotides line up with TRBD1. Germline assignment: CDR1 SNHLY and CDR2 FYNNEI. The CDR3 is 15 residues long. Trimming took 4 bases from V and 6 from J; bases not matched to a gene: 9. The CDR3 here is CASSVLTGASQPQHF. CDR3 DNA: TGTGCCAGCAGTGTATTAACAGGGGCCTCTCAGCCCCAGCATTTT. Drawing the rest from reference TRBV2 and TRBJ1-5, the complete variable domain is EPEVTQTPSHQVTQMGQEVILRCVPISNHLYFYWYRQILGQKVEFLVSFYNNEISEKSEIFDDQFSVERPDGSNFTLKIRSTKLEDSAMYFCASSVLTGASQPQHFGDGTRLSIL.

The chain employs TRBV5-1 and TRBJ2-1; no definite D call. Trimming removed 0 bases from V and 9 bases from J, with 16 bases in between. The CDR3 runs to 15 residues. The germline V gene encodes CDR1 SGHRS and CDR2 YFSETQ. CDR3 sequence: CASSLVQLRVGEQFF. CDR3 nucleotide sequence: TGCGCCAGCAGCTTGGTACAGCTAAGGGTAGGTGAGCAGTTCTTC.

CDR3 nucleotides: TGTGCCAGTAGTTCGACTGCGAAGGGAGAGACCCAGTACTTC. Amino acid sequence: CASSSTAKGETQYF. The V and J genes are TRBV19 and TRBJ2-5; no firm D call. The germline V gene has CDR1 LNHDA and CDR2 SQIVND (reference sequence). V dropped 5 bases and J dropped 4 bases, with 14 bases sitting between them. CDR3 size: 14 residues.

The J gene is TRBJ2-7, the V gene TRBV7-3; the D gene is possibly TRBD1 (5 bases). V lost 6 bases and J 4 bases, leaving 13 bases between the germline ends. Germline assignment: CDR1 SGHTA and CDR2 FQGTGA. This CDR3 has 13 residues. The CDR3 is CASSDLTAYEQYF. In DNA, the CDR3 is TGTGCCAGCAGTGACTTGACAGCTTACGAGCAGTACTTC.

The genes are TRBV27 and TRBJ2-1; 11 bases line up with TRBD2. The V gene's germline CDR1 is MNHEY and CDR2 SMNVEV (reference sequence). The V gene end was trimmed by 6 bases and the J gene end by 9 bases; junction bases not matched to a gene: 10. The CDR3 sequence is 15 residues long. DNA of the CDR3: TGTGCCAGCAGCATCTCTAGCGGGGGGAGAGGTGAGCAGTTCTTC. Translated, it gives CASSISSGGRGEQFF.

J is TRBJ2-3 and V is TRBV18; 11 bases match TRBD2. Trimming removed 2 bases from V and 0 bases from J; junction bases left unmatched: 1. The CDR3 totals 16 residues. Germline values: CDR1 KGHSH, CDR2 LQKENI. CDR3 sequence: CASSPVAGGSTDTQYF. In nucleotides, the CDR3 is TGTGCCAGCTCACCAGTAGCGGGGGGGAGCACAGATACGCAGTATTTT.

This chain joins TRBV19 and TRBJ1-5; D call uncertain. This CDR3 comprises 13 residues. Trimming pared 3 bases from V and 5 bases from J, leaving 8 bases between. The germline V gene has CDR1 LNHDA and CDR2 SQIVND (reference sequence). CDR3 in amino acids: CASSISLDQPQHF. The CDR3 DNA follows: TGTGCCAGTAGTATCTCTCTAGATCAGCCCCAGCATTTT. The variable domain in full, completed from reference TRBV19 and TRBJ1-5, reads DGGITQSPKYLFRKEGQNVTLSCEQNLNHDAMYWYRQDPGQGLRLIYYSQIVNDFQKGDIAEGYSVSREKKESFPLTVTSAQKNPTAFYLCASSISLDQPQHFGDGTRLSIL.

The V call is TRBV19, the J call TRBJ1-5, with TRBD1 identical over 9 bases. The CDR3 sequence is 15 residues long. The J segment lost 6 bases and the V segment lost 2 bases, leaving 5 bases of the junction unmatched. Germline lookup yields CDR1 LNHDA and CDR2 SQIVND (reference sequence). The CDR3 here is CASSITGTGIQPQHF. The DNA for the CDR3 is TGTGCCAGTAGTATAACCGGGACAGGGATTCAGCCCCAGCATTTT. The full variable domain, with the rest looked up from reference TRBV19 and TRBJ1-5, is DGGITQSPKYLFRKEGQNVTLSCEQNLNHDAMYWYRQDPGQGLRLIYYSQIVNDFQKGDIAEGYSVSREKKESFPLTVTSAQKNPTAFYLCASSITGTGIQPQHFGDGTRLSIL.

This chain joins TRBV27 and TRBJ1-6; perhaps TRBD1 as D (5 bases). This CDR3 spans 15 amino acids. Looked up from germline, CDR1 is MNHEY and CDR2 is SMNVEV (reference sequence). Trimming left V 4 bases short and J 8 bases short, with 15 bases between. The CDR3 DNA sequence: TGTGCCAGCAGTTCCAATGTCGGCAGGGATTCACCCCTCCACTTT. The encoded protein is CASSSNVGRDSPLHF.

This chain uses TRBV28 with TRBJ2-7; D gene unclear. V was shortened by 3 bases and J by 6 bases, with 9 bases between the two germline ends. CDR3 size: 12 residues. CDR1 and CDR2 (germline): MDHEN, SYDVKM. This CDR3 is CASSFRRREQYF. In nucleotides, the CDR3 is TGTGCCAGCAGTTTTCGACGACGCGAGCAGTACTTC.